There are a few counts of the clone carrying this TCR beta chain. A second PCR of 7 to 11 cycles used a sample-barcoded 5' primer and a J-beta primer mix. Each cDNA molecule was tagged by a template-switch adaptor that had 12 random nucleotides. TCRdb re-derived calls from the 5' RACE reads in MiXCR, one entry per CDR3 protein. The sample records over 1,500,000 distinct CDR3 sequences, approximately 40% being singletons. The sample belongs to a study of blood T cells in healthy people across ages. The CDR3 runs 15 residues. Trimming left V 4 bases short and J 5 bases short, with 19 bases between. Germline lookup yields CDR1 SGHRS and CDR2 YFSETQ. Russia was home to the donors, healthy Caucasian individuals aged 6 to 90. Each donor's blood draw was approximately 10 milliliters of peripheral blood. Samples each yielded at least 5 micrograms of total RNA.

The chain carries TRBV5-1 and TRBJ2-7, with D possibly matching TRBD1 (6 bases). This receptor was obtained from a human donor in good health. Sequenced: blood. The CDR3 region has the DNA TGCGCCAGCAGCCCAGGACAGTCAGGGTTCCACGAGCAGTACTTC. This encodes CASSPGQSGFHEQYF. Looking up the rest from reference TRBV5-1 and TRBJ2-7 gives the full variable domain: KAGVTQTPRYLIKTRGQQVTLSCSPISGHRSVSWYQQTPGQGLQFLFEYFSETQRNKGNFPGRFSGRQFSNSRSEMNVSTLELGDSALYLCASSPGQSGFHEQYFGPGTRLTVT.